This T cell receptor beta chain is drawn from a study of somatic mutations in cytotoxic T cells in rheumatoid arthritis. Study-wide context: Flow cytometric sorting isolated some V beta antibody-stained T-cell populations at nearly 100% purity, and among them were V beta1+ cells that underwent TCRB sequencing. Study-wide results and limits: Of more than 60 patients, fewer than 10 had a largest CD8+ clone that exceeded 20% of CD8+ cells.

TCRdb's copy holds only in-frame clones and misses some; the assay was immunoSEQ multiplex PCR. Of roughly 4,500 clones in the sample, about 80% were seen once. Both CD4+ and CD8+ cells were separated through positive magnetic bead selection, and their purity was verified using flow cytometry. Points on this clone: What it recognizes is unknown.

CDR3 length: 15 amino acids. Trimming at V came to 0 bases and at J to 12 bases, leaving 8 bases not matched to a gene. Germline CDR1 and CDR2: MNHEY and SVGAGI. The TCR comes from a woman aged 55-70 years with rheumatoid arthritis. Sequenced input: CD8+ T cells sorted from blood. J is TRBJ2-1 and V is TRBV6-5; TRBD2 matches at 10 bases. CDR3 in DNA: TGTGCCAGCAGTTACTCCCGCGGAGCGGGGGGGACGCAGTTCTTC. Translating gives CASSYSRGAGGTQFF.